This T cell receptor beta chain derives from a study of metastatic and nonmetastatic thyroid tumors (dated by TCRdb to about 2020). With regard to the full study: For patients with malignant and with benign thyroid disease, the researchers compared repertoires between peripheral blood samples and tumor or nodule tissue samples. Points the paper makes about the study in general: In both blood and tumor samples, TCR beta diversity was reported to be significantly higher in malignant tumors than in benign nodules.

The CDR3 covers 13 residues, taking in both the cysteine and the phenylalanine. CDR3 DNA only is kept here, 39 bases in frame from base 1. Unmatched junction bases come to 3, with V trimmed by 6 bases and J by 6 bases. CDR1 LNHNV and CDR2 YYDKDF were looked up in the germline V gene (reference sequence). No patient had received any treatment before thyroid surgery. Using T-cell receptor beta sequencing, the researchers looked back retrospectively at clinical samples from patients, gathered between about 2012 and 2019. This clone was counted ten times or more. Its recognized antigen is unknown. Per-nucleotide qualities are absent, and no much larger clonotype sits a single base away. This sample also contains other DNA sequences that code for the same CDR3. The library relied on PCR. Instrument used: Illumina HiSeq 4000. High-throughput sequencing was used to profile the TCR beta-chain CDR3 region of each patient. Per the source publication's procedure: The researchers built a classifier to tell apart papillary thyroid cancer patients with distant metastasis, based on CDR3 differences among clinicopathological groups. The Shannon index was used to assess repertoire diversity, and the Morisita-Horn index was used to assess tumor-blood repertoire similarity. The public reads were reprocessed in TCRdb via fastp at Q25 and MiXCR, keeping in-frame beta chains. What appears here as the V and J calls and clone size reflects TCRdb's work, not the paper's. This sample lists roughly 65,000 clones; more than 13% were detected once. The ten largest clones take up 5% to 8% of the sample.

The specimen was blood. This clonotype originated in a male donor with papillary thyroid cancer or a benign thyroid nodule (not recorded which). Some clones in this sample may be carry-over from other donors' samples. The rearrangement joined TRBV15 to TRBJ2-2; 8 central bases correspond to TRBD1. The CDR3 region: CATSKDRAGELFF. The nucleotide sequence is TGTGCCACCAGTAAGGACAGGGCCGGGGAGCTGTTTTTT.